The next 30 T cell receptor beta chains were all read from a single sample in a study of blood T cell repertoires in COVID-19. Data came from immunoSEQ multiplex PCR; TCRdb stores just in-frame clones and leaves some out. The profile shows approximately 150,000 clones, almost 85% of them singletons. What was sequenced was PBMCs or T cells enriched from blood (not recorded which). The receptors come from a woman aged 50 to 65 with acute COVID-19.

CDR3 bases: TGTGCCAGTAGTATCGCTAGCGGGGCTAACAATGAGCAGTTCTTC. As protein: CASSIASGANNEQFF. The chain has TRBV19 and TRBJ2-1; 9 bases fit TRBD2. The CDR3 covers 15 residues. The germline gives CDR1 LNHDA, CDR2 SQIVND (reference sequence). V lost 3 bases, J lost 5 bases, and 5 bases stayed unmatched.

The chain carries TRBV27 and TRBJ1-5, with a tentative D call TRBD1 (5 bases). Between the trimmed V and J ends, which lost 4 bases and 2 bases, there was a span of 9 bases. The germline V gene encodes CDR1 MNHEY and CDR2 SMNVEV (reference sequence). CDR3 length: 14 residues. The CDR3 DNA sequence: TGTGCCAGCAGTTCTGGGGCTGGCAATCAGCCCCAGCATTTT. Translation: CASSSGAGNQPQHF.

CDR3 in amino acids: CASREPLQKGDTEAFF. CDR3 nucleotides: TGTGCCAGCAGGGAACCACTGCAAAAAGGGGACACTGAAGCTTTCTTT. J is TRBJ1-1 and V is TRBV28, with D maybe TRBD1 (5 bases). V lost 6 bases and J lost 3, with 20 bases in between. The CDR3 is 16 amino acids. From germline, CDR1 is MDHEN and CDR2 SYDVKM. Using reference TRBV28 and TRBJ1-1 for the parts outside the CDR3, the full variable domain is DVKVTQSSRYLVKRTGEKVFLECVQDMDHENMFWYRQDPGLGLRLIYFSYDVKMKEKGDIPEGYSVSREKKERFSLILESASTNQTSMYLCASREPLQKGDTEAFFGQGTRLTVV.

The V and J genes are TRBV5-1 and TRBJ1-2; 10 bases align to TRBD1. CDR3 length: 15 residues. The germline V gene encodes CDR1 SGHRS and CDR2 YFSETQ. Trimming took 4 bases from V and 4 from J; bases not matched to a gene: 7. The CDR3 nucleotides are TGCGCCAGCAGCCCGGGACAGGGGAGCCGCTATGGCTACACCTTC. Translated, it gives CASSPGQGSRYGYTF.

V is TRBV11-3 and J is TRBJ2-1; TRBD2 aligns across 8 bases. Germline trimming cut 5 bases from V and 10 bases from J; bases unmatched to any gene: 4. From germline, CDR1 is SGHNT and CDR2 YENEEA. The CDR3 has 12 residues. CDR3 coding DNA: TGTGCCAGCAGCCTCCGCGGGAGGGAGCAGTTCTTC. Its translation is CASSLRGREQFF.

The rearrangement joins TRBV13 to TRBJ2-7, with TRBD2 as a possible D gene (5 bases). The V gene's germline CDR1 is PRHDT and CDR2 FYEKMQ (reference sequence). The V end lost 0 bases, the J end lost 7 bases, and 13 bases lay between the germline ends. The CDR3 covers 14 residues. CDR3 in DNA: TGTGCCAGCAGCTTAGGGGGGAGAGGTGAAGAGCAGTACTTC. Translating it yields CASSLGGRGEEQYF.

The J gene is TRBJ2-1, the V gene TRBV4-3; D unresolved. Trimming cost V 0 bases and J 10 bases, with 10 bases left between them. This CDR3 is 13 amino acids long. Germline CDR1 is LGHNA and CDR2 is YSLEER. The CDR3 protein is CASSQDSGQEQFF. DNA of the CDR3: TGCGCCAGCAGCCAAGATTCGGGTCAGGAGCAGTTCTTC.

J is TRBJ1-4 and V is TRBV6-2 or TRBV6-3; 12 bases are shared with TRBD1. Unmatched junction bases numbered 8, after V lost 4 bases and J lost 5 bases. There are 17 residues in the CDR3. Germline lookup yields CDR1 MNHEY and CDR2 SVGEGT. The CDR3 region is CASSSPGQGARNEKLFF. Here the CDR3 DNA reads TGTGCCAGCAGTTCCCCGGGACAGGGGGCCAGGAATGAAAAACTGTTTTTT.

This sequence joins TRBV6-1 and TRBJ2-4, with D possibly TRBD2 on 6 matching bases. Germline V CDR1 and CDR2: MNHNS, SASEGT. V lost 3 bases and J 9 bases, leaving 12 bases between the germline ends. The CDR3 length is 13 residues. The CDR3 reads CASSDGGLSIQYF. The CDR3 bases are TGTGCCAGCAGTGACGGGGGATTAAGCATTCAGTACTTC.

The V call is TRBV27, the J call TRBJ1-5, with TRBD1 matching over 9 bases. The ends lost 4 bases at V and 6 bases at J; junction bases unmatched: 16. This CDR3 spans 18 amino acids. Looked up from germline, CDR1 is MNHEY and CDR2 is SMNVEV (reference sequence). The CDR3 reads CASSSRDRVDWVCQPQHF. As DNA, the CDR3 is TGTGCCAGCAGTTCCCGGGACAGGGTTGATTGGGTTTGTCAGCCCCAGCATTTT.

In DNA form, the CDR3 reads TGTGCCAGCAGCGTTCGACAGGGGGACGATACGCAGTATTTT. As protein: CASSVRQGDDTQYF. V is TRBV9 and J is TRBJ2-3; 9 bases agree with TRBD1. V dropped 2 bases and J dropped 6; count of bases not matched to a gene: 4. The germline V gene has CDR1 SGDLS and CDR2 YYNGEE. The CDR3 has 14 residues.

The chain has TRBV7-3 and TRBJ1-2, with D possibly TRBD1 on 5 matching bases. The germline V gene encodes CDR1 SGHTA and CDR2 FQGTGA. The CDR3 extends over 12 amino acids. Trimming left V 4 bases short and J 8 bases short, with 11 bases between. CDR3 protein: CASSSEGVGYTF. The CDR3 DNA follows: TGTGCCAGCAGCTCAGAAGGGGTAGGCTACACCTTC. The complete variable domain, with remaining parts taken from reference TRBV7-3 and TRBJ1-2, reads GAGVSQTPSNKVTEKGKYVELRCDPISGHTALYWYRQSLGQGPEFLIYFQGTGAADDSGLPNDRFFAVRPEGSVSTLKIQRTERGDSAVYLCASSSEGVGYTFGSGTRLTVV.

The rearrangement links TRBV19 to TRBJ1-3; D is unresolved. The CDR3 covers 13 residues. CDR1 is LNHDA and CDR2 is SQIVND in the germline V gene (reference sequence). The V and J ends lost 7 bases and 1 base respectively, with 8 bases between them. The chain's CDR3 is CASMSMSGNTIYF. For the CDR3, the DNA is TGTGCCAGTATGTCAATGTCTGGAAACACCATATATTTT.

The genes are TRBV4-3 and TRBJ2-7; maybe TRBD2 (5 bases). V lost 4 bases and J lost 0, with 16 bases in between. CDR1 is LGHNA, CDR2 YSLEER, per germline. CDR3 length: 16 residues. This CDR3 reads CASSPEVSGTSYEQYF. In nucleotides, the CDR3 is TGCGCCAGCAGCCCCGAAGTCAGCGGCACCTCCTACGAGCAGTACTTC.

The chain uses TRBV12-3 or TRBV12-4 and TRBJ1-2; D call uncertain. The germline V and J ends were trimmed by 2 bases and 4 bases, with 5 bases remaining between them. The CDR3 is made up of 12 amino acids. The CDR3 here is CASSLRGYGYTF. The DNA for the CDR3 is TGTGCCAGCAGTTTACGGGGCTATGGCTACACCTTC.

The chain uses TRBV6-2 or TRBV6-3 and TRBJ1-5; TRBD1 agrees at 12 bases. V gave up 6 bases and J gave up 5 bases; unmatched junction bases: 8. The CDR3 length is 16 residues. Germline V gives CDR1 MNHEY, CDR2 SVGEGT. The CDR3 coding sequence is TGTGCCAGCAGCCTTAAGGGACAGGGGGCGCATCAGCCCCAGCATTTT. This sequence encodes CASSLKGQGAHQPQHF.

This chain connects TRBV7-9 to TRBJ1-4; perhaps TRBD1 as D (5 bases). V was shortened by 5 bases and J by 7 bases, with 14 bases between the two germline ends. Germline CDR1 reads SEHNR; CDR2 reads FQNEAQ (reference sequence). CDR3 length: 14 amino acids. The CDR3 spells CASSQAWGGEKLFF. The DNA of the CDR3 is TGTGCCAGCAGCCAGGCTTGGGGGGGTGAAAAACTGTTTTTT.

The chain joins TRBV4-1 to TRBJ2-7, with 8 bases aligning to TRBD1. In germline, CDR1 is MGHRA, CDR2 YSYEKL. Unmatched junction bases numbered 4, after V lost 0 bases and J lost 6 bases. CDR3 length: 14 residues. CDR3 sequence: CASSQDRGRLEQYF. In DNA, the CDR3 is TGCGCCAGCAGCCAAGACAGGGGGCGGCTCGAGCAGTACTTC.

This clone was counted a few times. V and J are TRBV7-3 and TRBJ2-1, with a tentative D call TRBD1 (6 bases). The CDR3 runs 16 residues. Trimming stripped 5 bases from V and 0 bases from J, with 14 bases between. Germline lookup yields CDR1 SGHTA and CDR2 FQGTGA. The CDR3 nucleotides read TGTGCCAGCAGCCAACAGGGAAGAAGCTCCTACAATGAGCAGTTCTTC. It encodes CASSQQGRSSYNEQFF.

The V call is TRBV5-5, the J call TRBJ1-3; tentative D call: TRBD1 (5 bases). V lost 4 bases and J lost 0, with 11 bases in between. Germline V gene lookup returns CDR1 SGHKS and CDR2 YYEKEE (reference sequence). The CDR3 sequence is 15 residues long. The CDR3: CASSLDSFSGNTIYF. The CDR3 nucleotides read TGTGCCAGCAGCCTAGACAGCTTCTCTGGAAACACCATATATTTT.

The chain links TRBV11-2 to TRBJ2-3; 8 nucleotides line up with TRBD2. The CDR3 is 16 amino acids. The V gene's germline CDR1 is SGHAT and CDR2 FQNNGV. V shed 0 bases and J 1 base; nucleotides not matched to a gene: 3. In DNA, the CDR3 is TGTGCCAGCAGCTTAGACCCGGGACTAGGCACAGATACGCAGTATTTT. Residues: CASSLDPGLGTDTQYF.

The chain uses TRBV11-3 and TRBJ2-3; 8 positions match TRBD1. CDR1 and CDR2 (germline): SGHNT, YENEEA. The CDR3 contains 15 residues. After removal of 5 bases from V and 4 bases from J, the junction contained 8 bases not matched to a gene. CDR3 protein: CASSPGQGEPDTQYF. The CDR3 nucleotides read TGTGCCAGCAGCCCAGGACAGGGCGAACCAGATACGCAGTATTTT.

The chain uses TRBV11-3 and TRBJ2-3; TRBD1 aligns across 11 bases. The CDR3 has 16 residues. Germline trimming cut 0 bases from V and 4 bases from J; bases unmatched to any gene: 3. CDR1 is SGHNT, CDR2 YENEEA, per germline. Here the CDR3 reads CASSLEGTGGSDTQYF. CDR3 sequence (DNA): TGTGCCAGCAGCTTAGAAGGGACAGGGGGTTCAGATACGCAGTATTTT. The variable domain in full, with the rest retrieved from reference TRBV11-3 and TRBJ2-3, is EAGVVQSPRYKIIEKKQPVAFWCNPISGHNTLYWYLQNLGQGPELLIRYENEEAVDDSQLPKDRFSAERLKGVDSTLKIQPAELGDSAVYLCASSLEGTGGSDTQYFGPGTRLTVL.

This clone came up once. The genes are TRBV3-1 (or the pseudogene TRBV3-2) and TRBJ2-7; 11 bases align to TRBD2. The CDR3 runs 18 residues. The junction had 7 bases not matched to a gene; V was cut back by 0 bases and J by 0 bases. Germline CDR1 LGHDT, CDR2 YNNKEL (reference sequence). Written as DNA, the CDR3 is TGTGCCAGCAGCCAAGATCGGCTAGCGGGAGGCGGCTCCTACGAGCAGTACTTC. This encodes CASSQDRLAGGGSYEQYF.

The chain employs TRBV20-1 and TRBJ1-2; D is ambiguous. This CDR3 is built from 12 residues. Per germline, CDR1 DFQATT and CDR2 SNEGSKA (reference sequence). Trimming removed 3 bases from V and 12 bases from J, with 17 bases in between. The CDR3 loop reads CSASSGQEAHTF. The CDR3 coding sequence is TGCAGTGCTAGTTCGGGCCAGGAGGCCCACACCTTC.

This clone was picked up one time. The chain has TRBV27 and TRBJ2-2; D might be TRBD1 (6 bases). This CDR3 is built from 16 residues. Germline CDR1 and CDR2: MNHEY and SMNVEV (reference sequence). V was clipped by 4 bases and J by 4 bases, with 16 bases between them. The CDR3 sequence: CASSYHRVQGTGELFF. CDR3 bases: TGTGCCAGCAGTTATCACAGGGTCCAGGGCACCGGGGAGCTGTTTTTT.

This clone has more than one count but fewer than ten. The CDR3 DNA reads TGTGCCAGCAGCTTAGCTAGCGGCACAGATACGCAGTATTTT. Translating gives CASSLASGTDTQYF. The chain combines TRBV7-2 with TRBJ2-3; D might be TRBD2 (5 bases). CDR1 and CDR2 from the germline V gene are SGHTA and FQGNSA. The CDR3 length is 14 residues. The ends were cut back, 0 bases at V and 1 base at J, with 5 bases in the middle.

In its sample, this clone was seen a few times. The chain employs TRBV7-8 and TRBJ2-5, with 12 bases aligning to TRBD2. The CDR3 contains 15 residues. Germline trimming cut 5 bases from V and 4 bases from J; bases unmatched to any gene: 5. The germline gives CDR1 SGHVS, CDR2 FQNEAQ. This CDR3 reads CASSPTSGRLETQYF. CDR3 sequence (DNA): TGTGCCAGCAGCCCGACTAGCGGGAGATTAGAGACCCAGTACTTC. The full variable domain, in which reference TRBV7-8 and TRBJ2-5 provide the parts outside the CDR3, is GAGVSQSPRYKVAKRGQDVALRCDPISGHVSLFWYQQALGQGPEFLTYFQNEAQLDKSGLPSDRFFAERPEGSVSTLKIQRTQQEDSAVYLCASSPTSGRLETQYFGPGTRLLVL.

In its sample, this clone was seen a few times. In DNA form, the CDR3 reads TGTGCCAGCAGCCAAGAATTAGCGGGAGCCCTCAATGAGCAGTTCTTC. Amino acids: CASSQELAGALNEQFF. The chain recombines TRBV4-2 with TRBJ2-1; 9 bases map to TRBD2. The V gene's germline CDR1 is LGHNA and CDR2 YNFKEQ. Losses at the gene ends were 0 bases for V and 6 bases for J; bases not matched to a gene: 6. The CDR3 is 16 residues long.

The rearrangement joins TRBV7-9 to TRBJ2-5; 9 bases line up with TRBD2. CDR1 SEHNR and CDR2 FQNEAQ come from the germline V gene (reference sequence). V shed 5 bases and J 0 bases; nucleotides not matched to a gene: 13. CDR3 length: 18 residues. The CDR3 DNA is TGTGCCAGCAGCCCTACAGGGACTAGCTACCCCTACCAAGAGACCCAGTACTTC. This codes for CASSPTGTSYPYQETQYF.